This T cell receptor (beta chain) was captured in a study of blood T cell repertoires in COVID-19 (TCRdb year 2020). About the investigation overall: Samples covering the acute and convalescent phases of COVID-19 were provided by collaborators in the United States, Italy and Spain. The prospective study material was composed of cDNA or gDNA derived from T cells, B-cell-depleted T cells, or PBMCs. HLA class I and class II types, where available, came from metadata supplied by the sample provider rather than from assay-based typing. The repertoires were released in a freely available public database meant as a resource for research on the immune response to SARS-CoV-2. Deeply sampled blood TCRbeta repertoires from subjects exposed to, actively infected with, or recovered from COVID-19 were included in the dataset. The samples were drawn from two sources: the first 160 participants of the ongoing ImmuneRACE study, and 1,200 or so subjects contributed by 6 global collaborators. Sample metadata almost always included a de-identified subject ID, COVID-19 status, age in years and sex.

Overall study results and their limits: How much clinical and demographic metadata was included differed by source and by participant, and the metadata was provided uncurated.

Of note for this clone: Which antigen it targets is not known. Base qualities were left out, and no much larger clone turns up one base away.

TCRbeta CDR3 regions were amplified from genomic DNA by means of the immunoSEQ Assay, a bias-controlled multiplex PCR. The paper's processing steps were these. The number of nucleated cells in each sample was estimated from the amplification of reference gene primers within the assay. Sequence reads were collapsed and filtered to measure the absolute abundance of every unique TCRbeta CDR3 rearrangement. Productive Simpson clonality was computed per sample as the square root of Simpson's diversity index over productive rearrangements. Held by TCRdb, this immuneACCESS table contains in-frame sequences only and omits some clones. Under half of the omission traces to an unresolved V gene where checked; the cause of the rest is unknown. V, J and clone size were drawn from that table, and D and trimming were deduced from the DNA. The sample profile shows some 180,000 clones; about four fifths of them were found once. 5.5% to 7.5% of the sample is taken by the ten largest.

Trimming accounts for 5 bases at V and 6 bases at J, while the number of junction bases matched to no gene is 12. The CDR3, from cysteine to phenylalanine, totals 15 residues. This entry keeps only the CDR3 DNA: 45 bases, framed from base 1. CDR1 SGHVS and CDR2 FQNEAQ are derived from the germline V gene. Whole blood was collected in K2EDTA tubes by collaborating institutions according to the institutions' own protocols. For TCRbeta analysis, collaborators shipped samples as frozen whole blood, isolated PBMCs, or DNA extracted from either of those sample types. Sequenced material: peripheral blood. The receptor chain draws on TRBV7-8 and TRBJ2-7, with 8 bases in between that match TRBD1. This clonotype originated in a human donor in a cohort sampled during active COVID-19. The CDR3 protein sequence reads: CASSPGQARRGEQYF. The DNA reads as follows: TGTGCCAGCAGCCCGGGACAGGCCCGAAGGGGCGAGCAGTACTTC.